This record covers a single T cell receptor (beta chain). Assay: immunoSEQ multiplex PCR; the TCRdb copy retains only in-frame clones and omits some. The sample shows about 120,000 clones, 80% to 95% of them seen only once. Germline CDR1 is SQVTM and CDR2 is ANQGSEA. The CDR3 contains 16 residues. Trimming removed 2 bases at V and 0 bases at J, with 16 bases between. The sample originates from a study of T cell responses to AZD1222 COVID-19 vaccine. The sample in question was peripheral blood, obtained 28 days after the second dose of the MenACWY control vaccine. V gene TRBV29-1 combines with J gene TRBJ1-1; D unclear. This sequence originates from an adult who received the MenACWY meningococcal vaccine as a control. CDR3 region: CSVEFTIEHMNTEAFF. In DNA form, the CDR3 reads TGCAGCGTTGAATTTACGATAGAACATATGAACACTGAAGCTTTCTTT. The whole variable domain, remainder taken from reference TRBV29-1 and TRBJ1-1, is SAVISQKPSRDICQRGTSLTIQCQVDSQVTMMFWYRQQPGQSLTLIATANQGSEATYESGFVIDKFPISRPNLTFSTLTVSNMSPEDSSIYLCSVEFTIEHMNTEAFFGQGTRLTVV.